This T cell receptor beta chain stems from a study of identifying expanded T cells in peripheral blood. The method was immunoSEQ multiplex PCR; TCRdb's version includes in-frame clones alone and lacks a portion of them. This table holds 65,000 to 95,000 clones, 84% found once. Germline V gene sequence: CDR1 MNHEY, CDR2 SVGAGI. Trimming at V came to 7 bases and at J to 4 bases, leaving 4 bases not matched to a gene. This CDR3 is built from 14 residues. The sequence was collected from a person aged 18-69 years in good health. The V call is TRBV6-5, the J call TRBJ2-5; 12 bases fit TRBD2. Sequencing input: blood. CDR3 residues: CASKTSGSVETQYF. The DNA of the CDR3 is TGTGCCAGCAAGACTAGCGGGAGCGTAGAGACCCAGTACTTC.